The 30 T cell receptor beta chains below were found in one sample sequenced in a study of blood T cells in healthy people across ages (dated by TCRdb to about 2015). Library construction relied on 5' RACE. Instrument used: Illumina HiSeq 2500. A second PCR of roughly 7 to 12 cycles was performed with a sample-barcoded 5' primer and a J-beta primer mix. The public reads were reanalyzed by TCRdb: fastp trimming at Q25, MiXCR alignment, in-frame beta chains only. Each entry is one CDR3 protein sequence, shown with its most common DNA and genes. Across this sample there are over 1,500,000 distinct CDR3 sequences, with 40% to 55% seen only once. Around 2.1% of the sample comes from the top ten. Sequencing was done on a sample of blood. The receptor set was obtained from a woman in her 40s in good health.

The genes are TRBV5-1 and TRBJ2-1, with TRBD2 matching 8 bases. J was trimmed by 1 base and V by 5 bases; bases with no gene match: 5. CDR3 length equals 15 residues. Per germline, CDR1 SGHRS and CDR2 YFSETQ. The CDR3, as DNA: TGCGCCAGCAGATTGACTAGCGTATCCTACAATGAGCAGTTCTTC. Protein sequence: CASRLTSVSYNEQFF.

The V call is TRBV2, the J call TRBJ2-7; 8 bases are a match to TRBD2. The tail of the sequence fits TRBJ2-5 better, so the J call may be wrong. There are 14 residues in the CDR3. CDR1 and CDR2 (germline): SNHLY, FYNNEI. Here the CDR3 DNA reads TGTGCCAGCCTCCCCGGACTAGCAGTAGAGACCCAGTACTTC. This sequence encodes CASLPGLAVETQYF.

The chain has TRBV6-5 and TRBJ2-7; 8 bases agree with TRBD1. Germline V lookup: CDR1 MNHEY, CDR2 SVGAGI. The CDR3 totals 15 residues. Trimming removed 0 bases from V and 0 bases from J; junction bases left unmatched: 1. Here the CDR3 DNA reads TGTGCCAGCAGTTACTCACAGGGGGTCTCCTACGAGCAGTACTTC. Its translation: CASSYSQGVSYEQYF.

This rearrangement joins TRBV7-2 to TRBJ2-5; 8 bases line up with TRBD1. The CDR3 loop spans 15 amino acids. CDR1 and CDR2 from the germline V gene are SGHTA and FQGNSA. Losses at the gene ends were 2 bases for V and 5 bases for J; bases not matched to a gene: 7. The CDR3 DNA sequence: TGTGCCAGCAGCTTAAGGGCAGGGGGCTGGGAGACCCAGTACTTC. It translates to CASSLRAGGWETQYF.

This chain joins TRBV27 and TRBJ2-3; a possible D gene is TRBD2 (5 bases). Germline V CDR1 and CDR2: MNHEY, SMNVEV (reference sequence). CDR3 length: 15 amino acids. V lost 7 bases, J lost 5 bases, and 19 bases lay in between. Here the CDR3 DNA reads TGTGCCAGCAACCGAAGAGGAGGACGGATAGATACGCAGTATTTT. Its translation: CASNRRGGRIDTQYF.

This chain joins TRBV6-6 and TRBJ2-7; D remains unclear. The closer fit of TRBJ2-5 to the DNA end suggests the J call may be wrong. Germline V gene data show CDR1 as MNHNY and CDR2 as SVGAGI (reference sequence). The CDR3 totals 11 residues. In DNA, the CDR3 is TGTGCCAGCGGCCGCTCGGAGACCCAGTACTTC. This codes for CASGRSETQYF.

Comment on this clonotype: A much larger clonotype is one base distant, so this may be a read error. This chain connects TRBV7-8 to TRBJ2-3; no firm D call. Germline V CDR1 and CDR2: SGHVS, FQNEAQ. The CDR3 totals 12 residues. V gave up 5 bases and J gave up 2 bases, with 5 bases separating them. The CDR3 coding sequence is TGTGCCAGCAGCAAAAACACAGATACGCAGTATTTT. Translating it yields CASSKNTDTQYF.

The J gene is TRBJ2-7, the V gene TRBV4-2; 10 nucleotides match TRBD2. V gave up 0 bases and J gave up 2 bases; unmatched junction bases: 7. Germline CDR1 is LGHNA and CDR2 is YNFKEQ. This CDR3 has 17 residues. CDR3 loop: CASSQDVPSGGPYEQYF. The CDR3 DNA reads as TGTGCCAGCAGCCAAGATGTACCTAGCGGGGGCCCCTACGAGCAGTACTTC.

This clonotype has a handful of counts. The chain is built from TRBV28 and TRBJ2-3; D could derive from TRBD1 or TRBD2 (5 bases each). The ends were cut back, 6 bases at V and 3 bases at J, with 13 bases in the middle. Germline loops: CDR1 MDHEN, CDR2 SYDVKM. This CDR3 is built from 14 residues. The CDR3: CASRGTAGTDTQYF. The CDR3 nucleotides are TGTGCCAGCAGGGGGACCGCAGGGACAGATACGCAGTATTTT. Using reference TRBV28 and TRBJ2-3 for the parts outside the CDR3, the full variable domain is DVKVTQSSRYLVKRTGEKVFLECVQDMDHENMFWYRQDPGLGLRLIYFSYDVKMKEKGDIPEGYSVSREKKERFSLILESASTNQTSMYLCASRGTAGTDTQYFGPGTRLTVL.

This rearrangement joins TRBV7-9 to TRBJ1-5; the D gene is possibly TRBD1 (6 bases). This CDR3 region has 15 residues. The V end was cut by 4 bases, the J end by 3 bases, with 13 bases between. Germline CDR1 and CDR2: SEHNR and FQNEAQ (reference sequence). CDR3 sequence: CASSSQYRVNQPQHF. The CDR3 bases are TGTGCCAGCAGCTCCCAATACAGGGTCAATCAGCCCCAGCATTTT.

The V gene is TRBV25-1, the J gene TRBJ2-1; TRBD1 aligns across 8 bases. The CDR3 runs to 15 residues. Germline trimming cut 3 bases from V and 7 bases from J; bases unmatched to any gene: 8. CDR1 is MGHDK, CDR2 SYGVNS, per germline. The CDR3 nucleotides read TGTGCCAGCAGTGAGTCCGGGACAGGAGAAAATGAGCAGTTCTTC. Translated: CASSESGTGENEQFF. Filled out from reference TRBV25-1 and TRBJ2-1, the complete variable domain reads EADIYQTPRYLVIGTGKKITLECSQTMGHDKMYWYQQDPGMELHLIHYSYGVNSTEKGDLSSESTVSRIRTEHFPLTLESARPSHTSQYLCASSESGTGENEQFFGPGTRLTVL.

Concerning this clonotype: An end of the junction differs from the germline gene, which may be a read error. The genes are TRBV12-3 or TRBV12-4 and TRBJ1-1, with D hard to call. This CDR3 is built from 13 residues. Here the CDR3 reads CANSFSASTEAFF. As DNA, the CDR3 is TGTGCCAACAGTTTTTCTGCCTCCACTGAAGCTTTCTTT.

The V gene is TRBV10-2, the J gene TRBJ2-6, with D possibly matching TRBD1 (6 bases). The CDR3 loop spans 14 amino acids. Trimming took off 3 bases at V and 6 bases at J, with 9 bases between the two ends. Germline V gene data show CDR1 as WSHSY and CDR2 as SAAADI. In nucleotides, the CDR3 is TGCGCCAGCAGTGAAGGGGGTCAGGCCAACGTCCTGACTTTC. This codes for CASSEGGQANVLTF.

This chain uses TRBV9 with TRBJ2-1; D may be TRBD1 or TRBD2 (5 bases each). The CDR3 totals 15 residues. The germline V and J ends were trimmed by 0 bases and 4 bases, with 11 bases remaining between them. Germline values: CDR1 SGDLS, CDR2 YYNGEE. CDR3 amino acids: CASSVDSWGYNEQFF. Here the CDR3 DNA reads TGTGCCAGCAGCGTAGATTCTTGGGGGTACAATGAGCAGTTCTTC.

The J gene is TRBJ2-3, the V gene TRBV9, with 11 bases aligning to TRBD2. CDR1 SGDLS and CDR2 YYNGEE come from the germline V gene. The CDR3 contains 16 residues. V dropped 2 bases and J dropped 5; count of bases not matched to a gene: 7. CDR3: CASSVSGGARQDTQYF. CDR3 in DNA: TGTGCCAGCAGCGTTAGCGGGGGGGCCCGGCAAGATACGCAGTATTTT.

The table lists this clonotype with a few counts. This could be a read error, since a much larger clone is one nucleotide away. V gene TRBV27 combines with J gene TRBJ2-1, with 10 bases matching TRBD1. With 6 bases clipped from V and 1 base from J, the junction kept 3 bases outside the gene matches. The CDR3 loop spans 15 amino acids. Germline V gene data show CDR1 as MNHEY and CDR2 as SMNVEV (reference sequence). The CDR3 nucleotides read TGTGCCAGCAGGTCGGACAGGGGGTCCTACAATGAGCAGTTCTTC. It translates to CASRSDRGSYNEQFF.

The V call is TRBV3-1, the J call TRBJ1-2; perhaps TRBD1 as D (5 bases). Germline values: CDR1 LGHDT, CDR2 YNNKEL (reference sequence). The CDR3 runs to 13 residues. V was cut by 5 bases and J by 3 bases, with 10 bases left in between. The CDR3 protein is CASSARDDYGYTF. The CDR3 nucleotides are TGTGCCAGCAGCGCCAGGGACGACTATGGCTACACCTTC.

Only one count was recorded for this clonotype. The V and J genes are TRBV2 and TRBJ2-3; D remains ambiguous. Trimming pared 5 bases from V and 4 bases from J, leaving 16 bases between. Germline CDR1 SNHLY, CDR2 FYNNEI. This CDR3 has 15 amino acids. The CDR3 region has the DNA TGTGCCAGCAGTTGGAATGGCGCAGCCTCAGATACGCAGTATTTT. Protein sequence: CASSWNGAASDTQYF. Variable domain in full (rest from reference TRBV2 and TRBJ2-3): EPEVTQTPSHQVTQMGQEVILRCVPISNHLYFYWYRQILGQKVEFLVSFYNNEISEKSEIFDDQFSVERPDGSNFTLKIRSTKLEDSAMYFCASSWNGAASDTQYFGPGTRLTVL.

The chain combines TRBV20-1 with TRBJ1-2; D gene ambiguous. Trimming took off 3 bases at V and 3 bases at J, with 17 bases between the two ends. CDR1 and CDR2 (germline): DFQATT, SNEGSKA (reference sequence). The CDR3 sequence is 15 residues long. CDR3 sequence reads: CSASSAFNGDYGYTF. For the CDR3, the DNA is TGCAGTGCTAGTTCGGCTTTCAATGGGGACTATGGCTACACCTTC.

V and J are TRBV5-1 and TRBJ2-1; 9 nucleotides align to TRBD2. CDR1 is SGHRS and CDR2 is YFSETQ in the germline V gene. The ends lost 0 bases at V and 7 bases at J; junction bases unmatched: 8. The CDR3 has 16 residues. CDR3 bases: TGCGCCAGCAGCTTGGACATAAGGCGGGGGGGGAATGAGCAGTTCTTC. It codes for CASSLDIRRGGNEQFF.

This clonotype was detected a few times. The chain recombines TRBV7-2 with TRBJ2-3; no clear D. The germline V gene encodes CDR1 SGHTA and CDR2 FQGNSA. V dropped 0 bases and J dropped 9 bases, with 7 bases sitting between them. The CDR3 sequence is 12 residues long. The CDR3 spells CASSLAHGTQYF. CDR3 coding DNA: TGTGCCAGCAGCTTAGCGCACGGGACGCAGTATTTT.

The rearrangement links TRBV7-2 to TRBJ1-6; weak D call: TRBD1 (5 bases). Germline CDR1 reads SGHTA; CDR2 reads FQGNSA. The CDR3 has 14 amino acids. The V gene lost 0 bases and the J gene lost 10 bases, with 10 bases spanning the gap. CDR3 residues: CASSLAQGRSPLHF. CDR3 coding DNA: TGTGCCAGCAGCTTAGCGCAGGGTAGATCACCCCTCCACTTT.

The chain recombines TRBV21-1 with TRBJ2-7; no check of the table's D call, TRBD1, against the DNA was made. TRBV21-1 is listed as a pseudogene. The CDR3 extends over 14 amino acids. In nucleotides, the CDR3 is TGTGCCAGCAAGGGACGGGACAGCTCCTACGAGCAGTACTTC. Translation gives CASKGRDSSYEQYF.

The rearrangement joins TRBV20-1 to TRBJ1-2; maybe TRBD1 (5 bases). Germline V CDR1 and CDR2: DFQATT, SNEGSKA (reference sequence). The CDR3 covers 12 residues. The germline V and J ends were trimmed by 3 bases and 8 bases, with 13 bases remaining between them. The CDR3, as DNA: TGCAGTGCTAGGTACGGGGCCGGAGGCTACACCTTC. This translates into CSARYGAGGYTF.

This chain joins TRBV7-9 and TRBJ1-1, with 10 bases aligning to TRBD1. Trimming took 4 bases from V and 0 from J; bases not matched to a gene: 2. This CDR3 region has 15 residues. Germline V gene lookup returns CDR1 SEHNR and CDR2 FQNEAQ (reference sequence). Here the CDR3 reads CASSCDRGLNTEAFF. CDR3 in DNA: TGTGCCAGCAGCTGCGACAGGGGGCTGAACACTGAAGCTTTCTTT.

The CDR3 DNA sequence: TGTGCCAGCAGTGCCGGACTAGCGGGGTTACTAGGGACCCAGTACTTC. Translating gives CASSAGLAGLLGTQYF. This chain links TRBV6-1 with TRBJ2-4; 12 bases line up with TRBD2. The J call could be wrong; TRBJ2-5 is a better fit for the DNA end. The CDR3 totals 16 residues. In germline, CDR1 is MNHNS, CDR2 SASEGT.

This clonotype was detected only a few times. This chain links TRBV7-2 with TRBJ2-5, with D perhaps assigned TRBD1 or TRBD2 (6 bases each). The CDR3 has 14 amino acids. The V gene's germline CDR1 is SGHTA and CDR2 FQGNSA. Trimming cost V 3 bases and J 4 bases, with 12 bases left between them. The CDR3 DNA reads as TGTGCCAGCAGCTTGATGGGGGGCCTAGAGACCCAGTACTTC. Translated, it gives CASSLMGGLETQYF.

This chain uses TRBV24-1 with TRBJ1-1, with D unclear. Between the trimmed V and J ends, which lost 5 bases and 1 base, there was a span of 4 bases. Germline CDR1 reads KGHDR; CDR2 reads SFDVKD. This CDR3 is 12 amino acids long. The chain's CDR3 is CATSVGNTEAFF. CDR3 nucleotide sequence: TGTGCCACCAGTGTCGGGAACACTGAAGCTTTCTTT.

This clonotype has only a few counts. The V gene is TRBV7-8, the J gene TRBJ2-5; D not certain. V lost 4 bases, J lost 2 bases, and 14 bases lay in between. This CDR3 is built from 15 residues. The germline V gene has CDR1 SGHVS and CDR2 FQNEAQ. As DNA, the CDR3 is TGTGCCAGCAGCTCTGACCGGCATCAACAAGAGACCCAGTACTTC. This codes for CASSSDRHQQETQYF. The whole variable domain, filled in from reference TRBV7-8 and TRBJ2-5, reads GAGVSQSPRYKVAKRGQDVALRCDPISGHVSLFWYQQALGQGPEFLTYFQNEAQLDKSGLPSDRFFAERPEGSVSTLKIQRTQQEDSAVYLCASSSDRHQQETQYFGPGTRLLVL.

In this sample, this clonotype turned up a few times. The chain has TRBV28 and TRBJ2-7; the match to TRBD2 covers 10 bases. Trimming cost V 3 bases and J 7 bases; bases outside gene matches: 9. The CDR3 length is 15 residues. Germline V lookup: CDR1 MDHEN, CDR2 SYDVKM. The CDR3 reads CASSFVSGGPREQYF. CDR3 nucleotides: TGTGCCAGCAGTTTTGTTAGCGGGGGGCCGCGAGAGCAGTACTTC.